A single count supports the clone carrying this T cell receptor (beta chain). The antigen is unknown. These data are taken from a study of T cell responses to AZD1222 COVID-19 vaccine. Broader study findings: Repertoires in all cases were sampled only once the peak T cell response had passed. It should be noted that donors were predominantly white British and more often female, and clonal diversity was possibly underestimated. At study baseline, merely six AZD1222 recipients were seropositive. Spike-wide coverage was observed for vaccine-associated CD4 TCRs, with dominant responses at 160-218 and 743-854.

The data were produced by immunoSEQ multiplex PCR, yet TCRdb's version contains in-frame clones alone and is incomplete. This sample yields approximately 130,000 clones, of which 80% to 90% are seen a single time; around 10% belongs to the top ten. This sequence was found in an adult in good health. The source was peripheral blood, collected on day 0 of MenACWY control vaccination.

CDR3 nucleotide sequence: TGTGCCAGTAGTACTAGCGGGTACAATGAGCAGTTCTTC. It encodes CASSTSGYNEQFF. The chain carries TRBV19 and TRBJ2-1, with 8 positions matching TRBD2. This CDR3 is built from 13 residues. CDR1 LNHDA and CDR2 SQIVND come from the germline V gene (reference sequence). Trimming cost V 4 bases and J 4 bases; bases outside gene matches: 0. The full variable domain, completed using reference TRBV19 and TRBJ2-1, is DGGITQSPKYLFRKEGQNVTLSCEQNLNHDAMYWYRQDPGQGLRLIYYSQIVNDFQKGDIAEGYSVSREKKESFPLTVTSAQKNPTAFYLCASSTSGYNEQFFGPGTRLTVL.